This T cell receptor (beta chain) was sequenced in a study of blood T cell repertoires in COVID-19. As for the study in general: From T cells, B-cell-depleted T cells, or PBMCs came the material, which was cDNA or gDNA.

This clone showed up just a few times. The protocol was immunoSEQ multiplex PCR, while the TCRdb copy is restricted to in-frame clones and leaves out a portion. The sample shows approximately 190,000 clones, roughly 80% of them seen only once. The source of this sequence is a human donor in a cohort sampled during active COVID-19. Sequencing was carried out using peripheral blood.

CDR3 in amino acids: CASSKGANYGYTF. The CDR3 DNA is TGTGCCAGCAGCAAGGGAGCGAACTATGGCTACACCTTC. V and J are TRBV11-3 and TRBJ1-2; D remains unclear. With 5 bases removed from V and 2 bases from J, the gap between germline ends came to 9 bases. The CDR3 contains 13 residues. From germline, CDR1 is SGHNT and CDR2 YENEEA.